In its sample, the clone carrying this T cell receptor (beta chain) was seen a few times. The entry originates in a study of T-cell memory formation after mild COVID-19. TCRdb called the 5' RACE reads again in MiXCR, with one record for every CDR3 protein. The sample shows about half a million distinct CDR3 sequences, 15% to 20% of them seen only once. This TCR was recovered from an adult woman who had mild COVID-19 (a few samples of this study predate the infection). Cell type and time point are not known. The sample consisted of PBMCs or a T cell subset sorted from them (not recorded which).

The CDR3 DNA reads TGTGCCAGCAGCGGACGACTAGCGGGGGACCTAGGGGAGCAGTTCTTC. Amino acid sequence: CASSGRLAGDLGEQFF. J is TRBJ2-1 and V is TRBV9; 12 bases line up with TRBD2. Germline lookup yields CDR1 SGDLS and CDR2 YYNGEE. The CDR3 consists of 16 residues. After removal of 3 bases from V and 10 bases from J, the junction contained 11 bases not matched to a gene.